This TCR beta chain was documented in a study of control samples from healthy donors and cancer patients (dated by TCRdb to between 2020 and 2021). From the germline V gene, CDR1 is MNHEY and CDR2 is SVGAGI. The CDR3 sequence holds 15 residues, the cysteine and phenylalanine included. Of the read, only the CDR3 DNA is kept; its 45 bases are in frame from base 1. V and J are trimmed by 5 bases and 0 bases, and the gene matches miss 4 bases of the junction. Library preparation employed the immunoSEQ multiplex PCR assay. Drawn from immuneACCESS, this table holds only the in-frame rearrangements with V and J called that TCRdb kept. Clones are partly lost; checked studies trace under half to an unresolved V gene and leave the rest unexplained. Within this sample are some 94,000 clones, with around 90% of them counted one time only. The ten largest clonotypes hold about 9.5% of the sample. Points on this clone: Its antigen remains undetermined. No base quality values were provided; no much bigger clone lies one nucleotide off.

The origin of this receptor is a woman aged 45-60 years with colorectal cancer. The sample comprised PBMCs. This receptor chain uses TRBV6-5 and TRBJ1-5; TRBD1 aligns with 7 central bases. The CDR3 amino acid sequence is: CASSLTGHSNQPQHF. The DNA sequence reads TGTGCCAGCAGTCTGACAGGGCATAGCAATCAGCCCCAGCATTTT.